This T cell receptor (beta chain) comes out of a study of T cell responses to AZD1222 COVID-19 vaccine. The CDR3 spans 18 residues. Germline V gene lookup returns CDR1 SGDLS and CDR2 YYNGEE. The V gene end was trimmed by 3 bases and the J gene end by 4 bases; junction bases not matched to a gene: 18. Clones were sequenced by immunoSEQ multiplex PCR, and TCRdb holds only the in-frame ones, with some missing. In the table there are roughly 150,000 clones, 90% to 95% of which are singletons. The chain uses TRBV9 and TRBJ1-1; 7 nucleotides match TRBD1. This TCR derives from an adult who received the AZD1222 COVID-19 vaccine. This material consisted of peripheral blood, taken 28 days after the second AZD1222 dose. CDR3 sequence (DNA): TGTGCCAGCAGCGCATCCAGGGGGAGGGGCGCGGAGGTCACTGAAGCTTTCTTT. Translated, it gives CASSASRGRGAEVTEAFF.